These T cell receptor beta chains were read from a single sample in a study of graft-versus-host responses after intestinal transplantation. These receptors are not linked to any known antigen. Profiling relied on immunoSEQ multiplex PCR, and the TCRdb table lists in-frame clones only, not all of them. The data contain over 90,000 clones, roughly 93% of them singletons. The material sequenced was unstimulated CD8+ T cells sorted from spleen or lymph node cells, taken before intestinal transplant. Receptors were obtained from a human donor who received an intestinal transplant. CDR3s include the opening cysteine and the closing phenylalanine or tryptophan. A D gene is named only where the DNA matches it firmly. The listing skips clone size in some rows; elsewhere it reads once, few, many or a size class.

V	D	J	size	CDR3	DNA
TRBV5-6	NA	TRBJ1-1	NA	CASSLGGGVGTEAFF	TGTGCCAGCAGCTTGGGCGGGGGCGTAGGCACTGAAGCTTTCTTT
TRBV2	NA	TRBJ1-1	NA	CASSPDGGTEAFF	TGTGCCAGCAGTCCCGATGGTGGAACTGAAGCTTTCTTT
TRBV6-5	NA	TRBJ2-6	NA	CASSPTPGANVLTF	TGTGCCAGCAGCCCCACCCCCGGGGCCAACGTCCTGACTTTC
TRBV2	TRBD2	TRBJ2-1	NA	CASSPGLAGGEQFF	TGTGCCAGCAGTCCAGGACTAGCGGGGGGTGAGCAGTTCTTC
TRBV29-1	NA	TRBJ1-1	few	CSGDNTEAFF	TGCAGCGGAGACAACACTGAAGCTTTCTTT
TRBV11-2	TRBD1	TRBJ1-1	NA	CASSLVAGQGAHTEAFF	TGTGCCAGCAGCTTAGTCGCCGGACAGGGGGCGCATACTGAAGCTTTCTTT
TRBV27	NA	TRBJ2-3	NA	CASSLLGATDTQYF	TGTGCCAGCAGTTTATTGGGGGCCACAGATACGCAGTATTTT
TRBV10-1	NA	TRBJ1-3	few	CASSDVDRPGNTIYF	TGCGCCAGCAGTGACGTAGACAGGCCGGGAAACACCATATATTTT
TRBV9	TRBD1	TRBJ1-1	NA	CASSVAQGAEAFF	TGTGCCAGCAGCGTAGCACAGGGGGCTGAAGCTTTCTTT
TRBV11-2	NA	TRBJ1-6	NA	CASSLDHTGRVYNSPLHF	TGTGCCAGCAGCTTAGATCATACGGGGAGGGTTTATAATTCACCCCTCCACTTT
TRBV15	NA	TRBJ2-3	NA	CATSRDSGPVASTDTQYF	TGTGCCACCAGCAGAGATTCAGGGCCCGTAGCTAGCACAGATACGCAGTATTTT
TRBV27	NA	TRBJ1-6	NA	CASSPLDTANSPLHF	TGTGCCAGCAGCCCCCTGGACACGGCTAATTCACCCCTCCACTTT
TRBV5-1	TRBD1	TRBJ1-2	NA	CASSLVVDVTGMGLRGYGYTF	TGCGCCAGCAGCTTGGTTGTTGATGTGACAGGGATGGGGCTCCGGGGCTATGGCTACACCTTC
TRBV27	NA	TRBJ1-2	NA	CASRFWGAGYGYTF	TGTGCCTCCCGATTTTGGGGCGCGGGCTATGGCTACACCTTC
TRBV7-8	TRBD1	TRBJ1-5	NA	CASSLVTGGSQPQHF	TGTGCCAGCAGCTTAGTGACAGGGGGGAGTCAGCCCCAGCATTTT
TRBV5-1	NA	TRBJ1-4	NA	CASSLPGSRDEKLFF	TGCGCCAGCAGCTTACCAGGGTCGAGGGATGAAAAACTGTTTTTT
TRBV6-5	NA	TRBJ1-1	NA	CASLAGTEAFF	TGTGCCAGCTTGGCAGGCACTGAAGCTTTCTTT
TRBV5-6	TRBD1	TRBJ2-7	NA	CASSAGGTGGYEQYF	TGTGCCAGCAGCGCCGGAGGGACAGGCGGCTACGAGCAGTACTTC
TRBV5-6	NA	TRBJ1-5	NA	CASSSNEEVNQPQHF	TGTGCCAGCAGCTCGAATGAGGAGGTCAATCAGCCCCAGCATTTT
TRBV27	TRBD2	TRBJ2-7	once	CASSTALAGDPHEQYF	TGTGCCAGCAGTACCGCACTAGCGGGGGACCCCCACGAGCAGTACTTC
TRBV6-5	TRBD2	TRBJ2-3	NA	CASSGGGWADTQYF	TGTGCCAGCAGCGGGGGGGGATGGGCAGATACGCAGTATTTT
TRBV30	NA	TRBJ1-6	NA	CAWSGSTASSYNSPLHF	TGTGCCTGGAGTGGAAGCACAGCCTCCTCCTATAATTCACCCCTCCACTTT
TRBV11-2	NA	TRBJ2-7	NA	CASSSYEQYF	TGTGCCAGCAGCTCTTACGAGCAGTACTTC
TRBV13	TRBD1	TRBJ1-1	NA	CASRPIQGTEAFF	TGTGCCAGCAGACCCATACAGGGGACTGAAGCTTTCTTT
TRBV14	NA	TRBJ2-5	NA	CASSQRSAVRVSETQYF	TGTGCCAGCAGCCAGAGGTCAGCCGTTAGGGTATCGGAGACCCAGTACTTC
TRBV10-1	NA	TRBJ2-2	NA	CASSEGQPNTGELFF	TGCGCCAGCAGTGAGGGGCAGCCGAACACCGGGGAGCTGTTTTTT
TRBV6-5	NA	TRBJ1-1	NA	CASVRGDGEAFF	TGTGCCAGCGTAAGGGGAGACGGTGAAGCTTTCTTT
TRBV6-5	NA	TRBJ2-7	few	CASSYSGVYEQYF	TGTGCCAGCAGTTACTCTGGGGTCTACGAGCAGTACTTC
TRBV10-1	TRBD1	TRBJ2-2	once	CASSVGTGKPGELFF	TGCGCCAGCAGTGTGGGGACAGGGAAGCCCGGGGAGCTGTTTTTT
TRBV5-1	TRBD1	TRBJ1-3	NA	CASSLSTGDGNTIYF	TGCGCCAGCAGCTTATCGACAGGGGACGGAAACACCATATATTTT
TRBV13	NA	TRBJ1-2	NA	CASSFRVPTLTNYGYTF	TGTGCCAGCAGCTTTAGAGTACCGACCCTAACTAACTATGGCTACACCTTC
TRBV15	NA	TRBJ1-4	once	CATSRGKNIATNEKLFF	TGTGCCACCAGCAGAGGAAAGAATATTGCAACTAATGAAAAACTGTTTTTT
TRBV9	NA	TRBJ2-5	once	CASSVDLGVGETQYF	TGTGCCAGCAGCGTAGACTTAGGGGTGGGAGAGACCCAGTACTTC
TRBV6-1	NA	TRBJ2-1	NA	CASRSSVMYNEQFF	TGTGCCAGCAGATCTAGCGTGATGTACAATGAGCAGTTCTTC
TRBV4-1	TRBD2	TRBJ2-1	NA	CASSQEGAGGSYNEQFF	TGCGCCAGCAGCCAAGAAGGGGCGGGGGGATCCTACAATGAGCAGTTCTTC
TRBV7-9	NA	TRBJ1-1	few	CASSPPGPNTEAFF	TGTGCCAGCAGCCCCCCGGGCCCGAACACTGAAGCTTTCTTT
TRBV25-1	NA	TRBJ2-1	NA	CASSVRRGPQVGEQFF	TGTGCCAGCAGTGTTAGGCGGGGGCCCCAGGTGGGTGAGCAGTTCTTC
TRBV5-1	NA	TRBJ2-5	NA	CASSWNSKGKLAQYQETQYF	TGCGCCAGCAGCTGGAATAGCAAGGGGAAATTGGCCCAGTACCAAGAGACCCAGTACTTC
TRBV19	NA	TRBJ1-1	NA	CAAVKGNTEAFF	TGTGCCGCCGTGAAGGGGAACACTGAAGCTTTCTTT
TRBV4-1	NA	TRBJ2-1	NA	CASSQEWGQIYNEQFF	TGCGCCAGCAGCCAAGAGTGGGGGCAGATCTACAATGAGCAGTTCTTC
TRBV6-1	TRBD1	TRBJ1-5	NA	CASSRDRDFDQPQHF	TGTGCCAGCAGTCGGGACAGGGATTTCGATCAGCCCCAGCATTTT
TRBV15	TRBD1	TRBJ2-6	NA	CATEQGVPGANVLTF	TGTGCCACCGAACAGGGGGTACCTGGGGCCAACGTCCTGACTTTC
TRBV4-1	NA	TRBJ1-4	NA	CASSYTGFATNEKLFF	TGCGCCAGCAGCTACACAGGGTTTGCAACTAATGAAAAACTGTTTTTT
TRBV13	NA	TRBJ1-2	NA	CASSLRIQETYGYTF	TGTGCCAGCAGCTTAAGGATACAGGAGACCTATGGCTACACCTTC